A single T cell receptor beta chain is shown here with its context. Antigen: not known. This sample is drawn from a study of CD8+CD57+ T cells in acquired aplastic anemia. Researchers used genomic DNA as the template to profile TCR beta VDJ and CDR3. TCRdb called the reads again in MiXCR, with one record for every CDR3 protein. The table has 250,000 to 350,000 distinct CDR3 sequences, 50% to 70% seen once. General study results and limits: Researchers report that 25 to 35 CD8+ CDR3 sequences appeared in both patients and controls.

Sequenced sample: sorted CD4+, CD8+, or CD8+CD57+ T cells (not recorded which) from PBMCs. The clonotype was recovered from a human donor with severe aplastic anemia or a healthy control (not recorded which).

The CDR3 loop is CSALRDVQETQYF. The CDR3 DNA reads TGCAGTGCTCTACGAGACGTCCAAGAGACCCAGTACTTC. The chain uses TRBV20-1 and TRBJ2-5; no clear D gene. This CDR3 is 13 amino acids long. CDR1 and CDR2 (germline): DFQATT, SNEGSKA (reference sequence). V lost 5 bases to trimming and J lost 1 base, with 11 bases between them.